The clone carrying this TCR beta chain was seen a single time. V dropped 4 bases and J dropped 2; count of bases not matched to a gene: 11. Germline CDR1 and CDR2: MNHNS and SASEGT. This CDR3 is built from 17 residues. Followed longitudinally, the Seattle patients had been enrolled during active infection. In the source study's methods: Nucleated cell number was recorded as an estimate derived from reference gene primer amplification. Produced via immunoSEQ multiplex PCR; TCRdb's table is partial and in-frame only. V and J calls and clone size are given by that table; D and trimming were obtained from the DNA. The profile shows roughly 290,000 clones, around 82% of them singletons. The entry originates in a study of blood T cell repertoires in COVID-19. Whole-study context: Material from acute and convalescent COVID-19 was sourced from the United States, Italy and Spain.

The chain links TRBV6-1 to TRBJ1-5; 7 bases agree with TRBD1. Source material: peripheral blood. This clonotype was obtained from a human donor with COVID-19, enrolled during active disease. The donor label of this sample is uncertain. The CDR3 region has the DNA TGTGCCAGCAGTGCTATGATGGGTGGACAGGGCAATCAGCCCCAGCATTTT. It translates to CASSAMMGGQGNQPQHF.